This T cell receptor beta chain was observed in a study of CD8+ T cells in alopecia areata. Study summary: Tofacitinib dosing lasted 6 to 18 months, which was then followed by 6 months off drug.

The CDR3 extends over 14 amino acids. The ends were cut back, 0 bases at V and 0 bases at J, with 5 bases in the middle. Germline assignment: CDR1 LGHNA and CDR2 YSLEER. Described treatment: oral pan-JAK inhibitor, 5-10 mg twice daily. Sequencing used cDNA as its template, made by extracting RNA and reverse transcribing it. The data were produced by immunoSEQ multiplex PCR, yet TCRdb's version contains in-frame clones alone and is incomplete. The table records around 300,000 clones, about three fifths of them present only once. This chain links TRBV4-3 with TRBJ1-1; D gene ambiguous. This clonotype was obtained from a human donor with alopecia areata. Sequences were derived from CD4+ T cells sorted from blood, sampled at roughly week 53, from a patient treated with tofacitinib. As DNA, the CDR3 is TGCGCCAGCAGCCAAGATCATGTGAACACTGAAGCTTTCTTT. Its translation is CASSQDHVNTEAFF.